The 16 T cell receptor beta chains reported below all come from one sample, sequenced in a study of T cells in localized non-small cell lung cancer. Method: immunoSEQ multiplex PCR; TCRdb's copy keeps in-frame clones and lacks some. This table holds more than 35,000 clones, about 92% found once. Sample: peripheral blood, taken before any cancer treatment. These receptors were obtained from a female donor older than 55 with stage I lung adenocarcinoma.

The CDR3 bases are TGTGCCAGTAGGGTTTTAGCGGGGGCCTACACAGATACGCAGTATTTT. This encodes CASRVLAGAYTDTQYF. The chain carries TRBV19 and TRBJ2-3, with TRBD2 identical over 9 bases. V dropped 6 bases and J dropped 2; count of bases not matched to a gene: 9. CDR1 LNHDA and CDR2 SQIVND come from the germline V gene (reference sequence). The CDR3 consists of 16 residues.

This clone has only one observation. The rearrangement joins TRBV18 to TRBJ2-1, with D perhaps being TRBD1 or TRBD2 (5 bases each). V lost 2 bases to trimming and J lost 2 bases, with 13 bases between them. Germline V gives CDR1 KGHSH, CDR2 LQKENI. The CDR3 length is 16 residues. The CDR3 loop reads CASSPMRGGTYNEQFF. The CDR3 nucleotides are TGTGCCAGCTCACCAATGAGGGGTGGCACCTACAATGAGCAGTTCTTC.

V gene TRBV7-2 combines with J gene TRBJ2-2, with a tentative D call TRBD2 (5 bases). CDR1 is SGHTA and CDR2 is FQGNSA in the germline V gene. The V end lost 10 bases, the J end lost 6 bases, and 6 bases lay between the germline ends. There are 10 residues in the CDR3. The CDR3 sequence: CATRAGELFF. The CDR3 DNA is TGTGCCACGAGGGCCGGGGAGCTGTTTTTT.

This clone was found once. The chain carries TRBV5-1 and TRBJ1-2, with 7 bases matching TRBD1. Germline V gene lookup returns CDR1 SGHRS and CDR2 YFSETQ. There are 13 residues in the CDR3. With 4 bases clipped from V and 7 bases from J, the junction kept 7 bases outside the gene matches. CDR3 sequence (DNA): TGCGCCAGCAGCGGGACAGAGGAGGTTGGCTACACCTTC. Protein sequence: CASSGTEEVGYTF.

This clone was seen only once. V usage is TRBV7-2 and J usage is TRBJ1-6; 7 bases are a match to TRBD1. The ends lost 5 bases at V and 7 bases at J; junction bases unmatched: 11. Germline V gives CDR1 SGHTA, CDR2 FQGNSA. The CDR3 extends over 16 amino acids. In nucleotides, the CDR3 is TGTGCCAGCAGCCCATGGACAGGCGACATCAATTCACCCCTCCACTTT. It is translated as CASSPWTGDINSPLHF.

In this sample, this clone turned up once. The chain recombines TRBV28 with TRBJ2-7; 8 bases map to TRBD1. Germline-derived CDR1 and CDR2 are MDHEN and SYDVKM. This CDR3 is built from 15 residues. The trim removed 5 bases at V and 5 bases at J, leaving 11 bases unmatched. The CDR3 coding sequence is TGTGCCAGCAGTACCCGGACAGGGAGGAGAAACGAGCAGTACTTC. This codes for CASSTRTGRRNEQYF.

The CDR3 region is CASSVSSGQGTDTEAFF. As DNA, the CDR3 is TGTGCCAGCAGCGTTTCCTCGGGACAGGGGACCGACACTGAAGCTTTCTTT. The rearrangement joins TRBV9 to TRBJ1-1; 10 bases map to TRBD1. Unmatched junction bases numbered 10, after V lost 2 bases and J lost 3 bases. Germline loops: CDR1 SGDLS, CDR2 YYNGEE. The CDR3 spans 17 residues.

The chain employs TRBV6-5 and TRBJ2-5; 7 bases match TRBD2. J was trimmed by 3 bases and V by 5 bases; bases with no gene match: 9. The CDR3 runs 15 residues. Germline CDR1 and CDR2: MNHEY and SVGAGI. The CDR3 coding sequence is TGTGCCAGCAGTGCGAGCGGGGTTCGCAAAGAGACCCAGTACTTC. Translation gives CASSASGVRKETQYF.

The rearrangement joins TRBV4-1 to TRBJ2-5; possible D gene TRBD2, 5 bases. Germline V gene sequence: CDR1 MGHRA, CDR2 YSYEKL. The CDR3 extends over 15 amino acids. Deletions cut 4 bases from V and 7 bases from J, with 19 bases between. The CDR3 coding sequence is TGCGCCAGCAGCCCTCCCGAGGGTTACCTCGGGACCCAGTACTTC. It codes for CASSPPEGYLGTQYF.

This chain joins TRBV11-2 and TRBJ1-4; D gene unclear. CDR3 length equals 13 residues. The germline V and J ends were trimmed by 3 bases and 14 bases, with 16 bases remaining between them. Germline V lookup: CDR1 SGHAT, CDR2 FQNNGV. CDR3 loop: CASSFGLRENLFF. In DNA form, the CDR3 reads TGTGCCAGCAGCTTCGGTTTAAGGGAGAATCTGTTTTTT.

The V gene is TRBV19, the J gene TRBJ1-6; 10 bases fit TRBD1. The junction had 14 bases not matched to a gene; V was cut back by 7 bases and J by 8 bases. The germline CDR1 and CDR2 sequences are LNHDA and SQIVND (reference sequence). This CDR3 is built from 17 residues. The CDR3 DNA sequence: TGTGCCAGTACCTTCATGGGACAGGGGAGGTTTGATTCACCCCTCCACTTT. Translation: CASTFMGQGRFDSPLHF. The whole variable domain, filled in from reference TRBV19 and TRBJ1-6, reads DGGITQSPKYLFRKEGQNVTLSCEQNLNHDAMYWYRQDPGQGLRLIYYSQIVNDFQKGDIAEGYSVSREKKESFPLTVTSAQKNPTAFYLCASTFMGQGRFDSPLHFGNGTRLTVT.

V gene TRBV5-1 combines with J gene TRBJ2-7; 7 nucleotides align to TRBD1. This CDR3 has 15 residues. J gave up 0 bases and V 4 bases, and 7 bases lay outside the gene matches. CDR1 is SGHRS, CDR2 YFSETQ, per germline. The CDR3, as DNA: TGCGCCAGCAGCCCGACCGGGACAGCCTCCTACGAGCAGTACTTC. Its protein product is CASSPTGTASYEQYF. Drawing the rest from reference TRBV5-1 and TRBJ2-7, the complete variable domain is KAGVTQTPRYLIKTRGQQVTLSCSPISGHRSVSWYQQTPGQGLQFLFEYFSETQRNKGNFPGRFSGRQFSNSRSEMNVSTLELGDSALYLCASSPTGTASYEQYFGPGTRLTVT.

The rearrangement uses TRBV11-1 and TRBJ2-6; no clear D. The CDR3 is 16 amino acids. Trimming stripped 5 bases from V and 2 bases from J, with 13 bases between. Germline lookup yields CDR1 SGHAT and CDR2 FQDESV (reference sequence). The CDR3, as DNA: TGTGCCAGCAGCCCTAGTAGGGTTACTGGGGCCAACGTCCTGACTTTC. Translated, it gives CASSPSRVTGANVLTF.

The chain combines TRBV7-8 with TRBJ2-5; TRBD1 agrees at 8 bases. The J segment lost 1 base and the V segment lost 4 bases, leaving 8 bases of the junction unmatched. CDR3 length equals 16 residues. Looked up from germline, CDR1 is SGHVS and CDR2 is FQNEAQ. The CDR3 is CASSSPGTGTQETQYF. The CDR3, as DNA: TGTGCCAGCAGCTCGCCCGGGACAGGAACCCAAGAGACCCAGTACTTC.

The chain uses TRBV19 and TRBJ1-1, with D uncertain. Trimming removed 5 bases from V and 7 bases from J, with 14 bases in between. This CDR3 comprises 13 residues. The germline V gene encodes CDR1 LNHDA and CDR2 SQIVND (reference sequence). CDR3 nucleotides: TGTGCCAGTAGTTTATCGAGGGATGATGAAGCTTTCTTT. Protein product: CASSLSRDDEAFF.

The chain carries TRBV4-1 and TRBJ2-6, with 7 nucleotides matching TRBD1. Trimming removed 4 bases from V and 1 base from J; junction bases left unmatched: 10. Germline CDR1 MGHRA, CDR2 YSYEKL. The CDR3 is 18 amino acids. This CDR3 reads CASSPVTGTRSGANVLTF. In nucleotides, the CDR3 is TGCGCCAGCAGCCCAGTGACAGGGACGCGATCTGGGGCCAACGTCCTGACTTTC.